This T cell receptor (beta chain) originates from a study of cytomegalovirus exposure and HLA in healthy donors. This table comes from immunoSEQ multiplex PCR, and its TCRdb copy is limited to in-frame clones, with some not included. The sample gives some 120,000 clones, 80% to 90% of which show up once; approximately 2% is in the top ten. V was clipped by 5 bases and J by 3 bases; unmatched bases: 9. Germline V gives CDR1 MNHEY, CDR2 SMNVEV (reference sequence). The CDR3 extends over 15 amino acids. This TCR came from a woman between 18 and 29 years old in good health and CMV-seronegative. This chain uses TRBV27 with TRBJ2-7; 8 positions match TRBD2. The material sequenced was PBMCs. The CDR3, as DNA: TGTGCCAGCAGTGTAGGGGGACTAGGGAGCTACGAGCAGTACTTC. Protein: CASSVGGLGSYEQYF.